This TCR beta chain was profiled in a study of T cell changes during pregnancy in multiple sclerosis. TCRdb's table, derived via immunoSEQ multiplex PCR, lists solely in-frame clones and lacks some. The sample contains around 62,000 clones, 91% of which appear only once. V lost 2 bases to trimming and J lost 4 bases, with 14 bases between them. Germline CDR1 LNHDA, CDR2 SQIVND (reference sequence). The CDR3 length is 15 residues. The J gene is TRBJ1-2, the V gene TRBV19; no definite D call. Sequencing was performed on CD4+ T cells from peripheral blood mononuclear cells, taken in the first trimester of pregnancy. The source of this sequence is a female donor with multiple sclerosis, enrolled in a pregnancy study. CDR3 coding DNA: TGTGCCAGTAGTATATCACCAGGCCCCGGCTATGGCTACACCTTC. This gives the protein CASSISPGPGYGYTF.